This TCR beta chain is drawn from a study of control samples from healthy donors and cancer patients. Profiling relied on immunoSEQ multiplex PCR, and the TCRdb table lists in-frame clones only, not all of them. The sample has 160,000 or so clones; approximately 90% are singletons. The receptor was isolated from a woman between 25 and 40 years old in good health. The sequenced sample was blood.

This CDR3 reads CATLPRGSTGELFF. CDR3 in DNA: TGTGCCACCCTGCCCAGGGGAAGTACCGGGGAGCTGTTTTTT. This chain links TRBV19 with TRBJ2-2; D possibly corresponds to TRBD1 (6 bases). The CDR3 contains 14 residues. Trimming pared 10 bases from V and 5 bases from J, leaving 17 bases between. Germline V lookup: CDR1 LNHDA, CDR2 SQIVND (reference sequence).